Sequencing of this TCR beta chain was carried out in a study of blood T cell repertoires in COVID-19. Study-wide context: There were acute and convalescent COVID-19 samples, and they came from the United States, Italy and Spain. Sources were T cells, B-cell-depleted T cells, or PBMCs; the material itself was cDNA or gDNA.

Original data processing: Nucleated cell counts were estimated from reference gene primer amplification. Repertoires were generated with immunoSEQ multiplex PCR, while TCRdb's copy carries only in-frame clones and drops some. Clonal size and the V and J genes are those of that table, whereas D and trimming came from the DNA. The table lists about 180,000 clones, approximately 83% of them singletons. Enrollment of patients from Seattle took place during active infection, with longitudinal follow-up. The CDR3 runs to 11 residues. Germline CDR1 and CDR2: DFQATT and SNEGSKA (reference sequence). V was clipped by 3 bases and J by 7 bases, with 10 bases between them.

The clonotype originates from a woman in her thirties or forties with COVID-19, enrolled during active disease. Input material: peripheral blood. J is TRBJ2-7 and V is TRBV20-1; perhaps TRBD1 as D (6 bases). CDR3 sequence (DNA): TGCAGTGCTAGGACAGGTAGAGAGCAGTACTTC. Protein: CSARTGREQYF.